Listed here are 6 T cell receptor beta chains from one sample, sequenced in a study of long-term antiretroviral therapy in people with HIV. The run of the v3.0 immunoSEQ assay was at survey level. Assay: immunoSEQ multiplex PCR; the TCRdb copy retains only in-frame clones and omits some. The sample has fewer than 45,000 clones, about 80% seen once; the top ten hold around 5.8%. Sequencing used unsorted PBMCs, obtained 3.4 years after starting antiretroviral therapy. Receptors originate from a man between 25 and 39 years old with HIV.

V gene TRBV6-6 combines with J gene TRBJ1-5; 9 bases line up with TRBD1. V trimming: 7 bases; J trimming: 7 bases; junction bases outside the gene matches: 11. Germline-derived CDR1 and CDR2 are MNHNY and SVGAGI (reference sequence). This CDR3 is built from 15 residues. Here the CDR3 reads CASNPGGTGWQPQHF. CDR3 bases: TGTGCCAGCAACCCAGGGGGGACAGGGTGGCAGCCCCAGCATTTT.

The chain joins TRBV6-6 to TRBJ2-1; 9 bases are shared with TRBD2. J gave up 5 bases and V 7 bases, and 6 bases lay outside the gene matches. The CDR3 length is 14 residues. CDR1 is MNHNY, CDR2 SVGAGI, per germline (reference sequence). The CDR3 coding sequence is TGTGCCAGCACTAGACTAGCGGCGGACAATGAGCAGTTCTTC. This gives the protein CASTRLAADNEQFF.

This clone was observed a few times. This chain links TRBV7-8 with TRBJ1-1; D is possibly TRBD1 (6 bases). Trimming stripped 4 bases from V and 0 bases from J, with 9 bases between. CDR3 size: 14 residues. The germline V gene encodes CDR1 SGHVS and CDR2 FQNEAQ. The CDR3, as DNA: TGTGCCAGCAGCTCCTGGACAGTGAACACTGAAGCTTTCTTT. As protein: CASSSWTVNTEAFF.

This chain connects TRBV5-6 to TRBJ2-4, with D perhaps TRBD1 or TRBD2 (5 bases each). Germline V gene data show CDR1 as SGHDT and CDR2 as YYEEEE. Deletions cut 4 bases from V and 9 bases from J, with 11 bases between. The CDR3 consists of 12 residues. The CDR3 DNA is TGTGCCAGCAGCACCAGGGACGGCATTCAGTACTTC. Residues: CASSTRDGIQYF.

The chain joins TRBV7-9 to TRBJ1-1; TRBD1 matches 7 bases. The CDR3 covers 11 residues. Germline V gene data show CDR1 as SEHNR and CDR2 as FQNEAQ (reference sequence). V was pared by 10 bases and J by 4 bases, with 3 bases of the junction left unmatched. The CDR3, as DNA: TGTGCCACCAGGGGGACCACTGAAGCTTTCTTT. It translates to CATRGTTEAFF.

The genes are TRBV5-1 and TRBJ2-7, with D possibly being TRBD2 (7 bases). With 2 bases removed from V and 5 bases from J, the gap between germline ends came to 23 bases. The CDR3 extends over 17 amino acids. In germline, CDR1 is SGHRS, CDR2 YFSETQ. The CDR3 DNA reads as TGCGCCAGCAGCTTTTTTCTGGGGGGGGGCCAAGCGGACGAGCAGTACTTC. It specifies CASSFFLGGGQADEQYF.